This T cell receptor (beta chain) was sequenced for a study of identical twins. Whole-study findings and limits: These conclusions were based on statistical analysis (cross-sectional, not following the same donors). Zero-insertion analyses could be partly confounded by invariant MAIT and iNKT cells. Abundant cord blood beta clonotypes carried fewer insertions; memory repertoires showed none.

Trimming removed 2 bases from V and 1 base from J; junction bases left unmatched: 2. The CDR3 has 17 amino acids. Germline CDR1 reads MNHEY; CDR2 reads SVGEGT. Notes on this clonotype: Antigen: not known.

Addition of a universal primer site occurred through template switching, and cDNA carried unique molecular identifiers. One entry per CDR3 protein results from TCRdb running MiXCR on the 5' RACE reads. The repertoire holds just under 550,000 distinct CDR3 sequences, with nearly 15% as singletons. The data were also submitted as part of a second study, on yellow fever vaccine responses in identical twins.

Sequenced material: CD4+ T cells sorted from blood. The sequence was obtained from a woman aged 18-29 years in good health. The rearrangement links TRBV6-2 or TRBV6-3 to TRBJ1-6; TRBD1 aligns across 10 bases. CDR3 sequence: CASSYLDRGSYNSPLHF. In DNA form, the CDR3 reads TGTGCCAGCAGTTACCTGGACAGGGGGTCCTATAATTCACCCCTCCACTTT.